Shown below are 22 T cell receptor beta chains from a single sample sequenced in a study of cytomegalovirus exposure and HLA in healthy donors. Profiling relied on immunoSEQ multiplex PCR, and the TCRdb table lists in-frame clones only, not all of them. The sample consists of 60,000 to 90,000 clones, 94% of them appearing once. Specimen: PBMCs. These receptors all stem from a woman aged 18-29 years in good health and CMV-seronegative.

The J gene is TRBJ2-2, the V gene TRBV5-1; maybe TRBD2 (6 bases). Trimming shortened V by 1 base and J by 3 bases, and 7 bases separated the two germline ends. CDR1 and CDR2 (germline): SGHRS, YFSETQ. The CDR3 consists of 14 residues. CDR3 sequence (DNA): TGCGCCAGCAGCTTGACGGGGGACACCGGGGAGCTGTTTTTT. Translated, it gives CASSLTGDTGELFF. Together with reference TRBV5-1 and TRBJ2-2, the CDR3 gives the full variable domain: KAGVTQTPRYLIKTRGQQVTLSCSPISGHRSVSWYQQTPGQGLQFLFEYFSETQRNKGNFPGRFSGRQFSNSRSEMNVSTLELGDSALYLCASSLTGDTGELFFGEGSRLTVL.

The chain links TRBV20-1 to TRBJ1-4; D gene uncertain. This CDR3 spans 10 amino acids. In germline, CDR1 is DFQATT, CDR2 SNEGSKA (reference sequence). V lost 5 bases to trimming and J lost 8 bases, with 6 bases between them. The CDR3 bases are TGCAGTGCTTCACAGGAAAAACTGTTTTTT. The encoded protein is CSASQEKLFF.

J is TRBJ1-2 and V is TRBV28; 8 nucleotides agree with TRBD1. Germline CDR1 and CDR2: MDHEN and SYDVKM. After removal of 3 bases from V and 6 bases from J, the junction contained 6 bases not matched to a gene. This CDR3 has 14 residues. CDR3 in amino acids: CASSLTGTGNGYTF. CDR3 DNA: TGTGCCAGCAGTTTGACCGGGACAGGAAATGGCTACACCTTC.

The chain couples TRBV18 to TRBJ1-1; D not resolved. Germline V gene data show CDR1 as KGHSH and CDR2 as LQKENI. The CDR3 has 12 residues. Trimming cost V 3 bases and J 5 bases, with 7 bases left between them. The CDR3 bases are TGTGCCAGCTCACCGCGCAGGACTGAAGCTTTCTTT. Translating it yields CASSPRRTEAFF.

The chain combines TRBV2 with TRBJ2-7; 10 bases fit TRBD2. The CDR3 length is 17 residues. CDR1 and CDR2 (germline): SNHLY, FYNNEI. V was clipped by 2 bases and J by 3 bases; unmatched bases: 10. This chain's CDR3 is CASSERGLAGEFYEQYF. Here the CDR3 DNA reads TGTGCCAGCAGTGAACGGGGGCTAGCGGGGGAGTTCTACGAGCAGTACTTC.

The chain uses TRBV28 and TRBJ1-1, with 7 bases identical to TRBD1. Germline assignment: CDR1 MDHEN and CDR2 SYDVKM. The ends lost 2 bases at V and 2 bases at J; junction bases unmatched: 2. This CDR3 region has 14 residues. CDR3 nucleotide sequence: TGTGCCAGCAGTTTACAGGGGGTTAACACTGAAGCTTTCTTT. As protein: CASSLQGVNTEAFF.

The chain carries TRBV18 and TRBJ1-4, with TRBD1 identical over 10 bases. The V segment lost 3 bases and the J segment 0 bases; nucleotides outside the gene matches: 10. Germline lookup yields CDR1 KGHSH and CDR2 LQKENI. This CDR3 region has 19 residues. Here the CDR3 DNA reads TGTGCCAGCTCACCTGTGAAGACAGGGGGCCCTGCAACTAATGAAAAACTGTTTTTT. Residues: CASSPVKTGGPATNEKLFF.

The chain joins TRBV2 to TRBJ2-6; 9 nucleotides match TRBD1. CDR3 length: 15 residues. V lost 8 bases and J lost 2; bases outside the gene matches: 4. Germline CDR1 reads SNHLY; CDR2 reads FYNNEI. CDR3 bases: TGTGCCAGCGGGACAGGGCAAGCTGGGGCCAACGTCCTGACTTTC. Its translation: CASGTGQAGANVLTF.

V usage is TRBV6-5 and J usage is TRBJ1-4; the D gene is possibly TRBD1 (6 bases). The CDR3 sequence is 14 residues long. V lost 4 bases to trimming and J lost 4 bases, with 10 bases between them. Germline-derived CDR1 and CDR2 are MNHEY and SVGAGI. CDR3 in amino acids: CASSWTEYNEKLFF. CDR3 DNA sequence: TGTGCCAGCAGTTGGACAGAATATAATGAAAAACTGTTTTTT.

V usage is TRBV7-3 and J usage is TRBJ2-7; TRBD2 agrees at 11 bases. After removal of 2 bases from V and 2 bases from J, the junction contained 14 bases not matched to a gene. The V gene's germline CDR1 is SGHTA and CDR2 FQGTGA. This CDR3 is 19 amino acids long. In DNA, the CDR3 is TGTGCCAGCAGCTTAGCCCATAGCGGGGGGGCCGCGAGCACCTACGAGCAGTACTTC. Its protein is CASSLAHSGGAASTYEQYF.

The chain recombines TRBV7-8 with TRBJ1-5, with D maybe TRBD1 (6 bases). With 5 bases removed from V and 0 bases from J, the gap between germline ends came to 14 bases. The CDR3 totals 16 residues. Germline V lookup: CDR1 SGHVS, CDR2 FQNEAQ. This CDR3 reads CASSADRRYSNQPQHF. The CDR3, as DNA: TGTGCCAGCAGCGCGGACAGAAGATATAGCAATCAGCCCCAGCATTTT.

The rearrangement uses TRBV7-2 and TRBJ2-5; no firm D call. Trimming stripped 5 bases from V and 0 bases from J, with 13 bases between. The germline gives CDR1 SGHTA, CDR2 FQGNSA. The CDR3 spans 15 residues. CDR3 protein: CASSPTDLYQETQYF. The CDR3 DNA is TGTGCCAGCAGCCCAACAGATTTGTACCAAGAGACCCAGTACTTC.

The chain joins TRBV5-1 to TRBJ1-3; D is unresolved. This CDR3 has 15 amino acids. The germline V gene has CDR1 SGHRS and CDR2 YFSETQ. V dropped 0 bases and J dropped 0 bases, with 7 bases sitting between them. The CDR3 DNA is TGCGCCAGCAGCTTGGGTGGAGACTCTGGAAACACCATATATTTT. Translation gives CASSLGGDSGNTIYF.

V is TRBV27 and J is TRBJ2-1; the D is unclear. Trimming took 5 bases from V and 5 from J, leaving 4 bases between them. Per germline, CDR1 MNHEY and CDR2 SMNVEV (reference sequence). CDR3 length: 11 residues. The CDR3 sequence: CASSPNNEQFF. The CDR3 DNA sequence: TGTGCCAGCAGTCCTAACAATGAGCAGTTCTTC.

The rearrangement links TRBV11-3 to TRBJ2-4; D is possibly TRBD1 (5 bases). The length of the CDR3 is 14 residues. Germline assignment: CDR1 SGHNT and CDR2 YENEEA. With 5 bases removed from V and 8 bases from J, the gap between germline ends came to 16 bases. DNA for the CDR3: TGTGCCAGCAGCCCAAATTCGGTAGGGGACATTCAGTACTTC. The encoded protein is CASSPNSVGDIQYF.

CDR3 coding DNA: TGTGCCAGCAGCCAAGAGTCCGTCCCTAGCACAGATACGCAGTATTTT. Protein: CASSQESVPSTDTQYF. The rearrangement joins TRBV14 to TRBJ2-3, with D hard to call. V was shortened by 0 bases and J by 0 bases, with 10 bases between the two germline ends. This CDR3 comprises 16 residues. Germline CDR1 is SGHDN and CDR2 is FVKESK.

The gene calls are TRBV27 and TRBJ1-4; 9 positions agree with TRBD1. CDR3 length: 16 amino acids. V shed 6 bases and J 5 bases; nucleotides not matched to a gene: 10. CDR1 MNHEY and CDR2 SMNVEV come from the germline V gene (reference sequence). This chain's CDR3 is CASRSRDRVQNEKLFF. The CDR3, as DNA: TGTGCCAGCAGGTCCCGGGACAGGGTCCAGAATGAAAAACTGTTTTTT. The entire variable domain, with the rest obtained from reference TRBV27 and TRBJ1-4, is as follows: EAQVTQNPRYLITVTGKKLTVTCSQNMNHEYMSWYRQDPGLGLRQIYYSMNVEVTDKGDVPEGYKVSRKEKRNFPLILESPSPNQTSLYFCASRSRDRVQNEKLFFGSGTQLSVL.

This clone showed up just once. The chain combines TRBV5-4 with TRBJ1-3; D gene unclear. The CDR3 length is 15 residues. V was pared by 3 bases and J by 0 bases, with 10 bases between. Germline values: CDR1 SGHNT, CDR2 YYREEE (reference sequence). CDR3 in DNA: TGTGCCAGCAGCTCAGACCGGAGCTCTGGAAACACCATATATTTT. Protein product: CASSSDRSSGNTIYF.

Details on this clone: The junction does not match germline at one end; this may be a read error. The sample contains more than one DNA sequence encoding this CDR3. This chain links TRBV5-1 with TRBJ2-2; TRBD2 might be the D (5 bases). The germline V gene encodes CDR1 SGHRS and CDR2 YFSETQ. The CDR3 is made up of 16 amino acids. The CDR3 here is CASSLRGSPNTGELFF. CDR3 bases: TGCGCCAGCAGCTTACGGGGTAGTCCAAACACCGGGGAGCTATTTTTT.

The chain recombines TRBV27 with TRBJ1-3; D is perhaps TRBD1 (6 bases). V was cut by 0 bases and J by 0 bases, with 12 bases left in between. The germline CDR1 and CDR2 sequences are MNHEY and SMNVEV (reference sequence). This CDR3 region has 17 residues. As DNA, the CDR3 is TGTGCCAGCAGTTTATCGAGGGGGTCGAGCTCTGGAAACACCATATATTTT. It encodes CASSLSRGSSSGNTIYF.

As DNA, the CDR3 is TGTGCCAGCAGTGAATCCCGACAGGGGGTCTACAATGAGCAGTTCTTC. It is translated as CASSESRQGVYNEQFF. The rearrangement uses TRBV25-1 and TRBJ2-1; TRBD1 agrees at 9 bases. This CDR3 contains 16 residues. The V gene's germline CDR1 is MGHDK and CDR2 SYGVNS. Unmatched junction bases numbered 4, after V lost 1 base and J lost 3 bases. Variable domain in full (rest from reference TRBV25-1 and TRBJ2-1): EADIYQTPRYLVIGTGKKITLECSQTMGHDKMYWYQQDPGMELHLIHYSYGVNSTEKGDLSSESTVSRIRTEHFPLTLESARPSHTSQYLCASSESRQGVYNEQFFGPGTRLTVL.

The CDR3 region has the DNA TGTGCCAGTAGTAGCGGGGGGATAATCCAAGAGACCCAGTACTTC. It yields the protein CASSSGGIIQETQYF. The chain joins TRBV19 to TRBJ2-5, with 8 bases that match TRBD2. Germline CDR1 and CDR2: LNHDA and SQIVND (reference sequence). J lost 1 base, V lost 4 bases, and 5 bases had no gene match. This CDR3 comprises 15 residues.